The rows below give T cell receptor beta chains drawn from one sample of a study of cytomegalovirus exposure and HLA in healthy donors. Using immunoSEQ multiplex PCR, the repertoire was profiled, and TCRdb retains in-frame clones only, with some absent. The sample yields about 160,000 clones, roughly 80% seen once. Sequencing was performed on PBMCs. The source of these receptors is a male donor in good health and CMV-seropositive. CDR3s include the opening cysteine and the closing phenylalanine or tryptophan. The D gene is left open where the match is weak. Clone size is not always given. Where it is, it says once, few, many or a class for expanded clones.

cdr3_nt cdr3_aa v_call clone_size d_call j_call
TGTGCCAGCAGTTTAGGACTAGCGGGAGGGGCGGCCAAAAACATTCAGTACTTC CASSLGLAGGAAKNIQYF TRBV27 few TRBD2 TRBJ2-4
TGTGCCAGCAGCTTAGAAGGGACAGGGCCGTCCGAAGCTTTCTTT CASSLEGTGPSEAFF TRBV7-9 - TRBD1 TRBJ1-1
TGCGCCAGCAGCCCCGGACAGGGTTGGCCCCTCCACTTT CASSPGQGWPLHF TRBV4-3 - TRBD1 TRBJ1-6
TGTGCCAGCAGCTTAGCGGATGGTAGGGCAGGGAATAATTCACCCCTCCACTTT CASSLADGRAGNNSPLHF TRBV7-2 - - TRBJ1-6
TGTGCCAGCAGCCGACCTGGACTAGCGGGAGGCGGGAGTCAGGAGACCCAGTACTTC CASSRPGLAGGGSQETQYF TRBV7-2 once TRBD2 TRBJ2-5
TGTGCCAGCAGTGCTCCCCATGGACAGTCTAGGAAGACCCAGTACTTC CASSAPHGQSRKTQYF TRBV28 - - TRBJ2-5
TGTGCCAGTAGTTTTACAGGGATGGCTGGGGCCAACGTCCTGACTTTC CASSFTGMAGANVLTF TRBV19 - - TRBJ2-6
TGTGCCATCAGTGAGTCTGCCACCCACCAGGGGAATGAGCAGTTCTTC CAISESATHQGNEQFF TRBV10-3 - - TRBJ2-1
TGTGCCAGCAGTGAAGGGACTAGCGGAAACAATGAGCAGTTCTTC CASSEGTSGNNEQFF TRBV6-1 few TRBD2 TRBJ2-1
TGTGCCAGCAGCTCGACAGGGGCTGGCTATGGCTACACCTTC CASSSTGAGYGYTF TRBV5-8 - TRBD1 TRBJ1-2
TGTGCCACCAGCAGAGTAATCCCGGGAGCGGGGTACATTCAGTACTTC CATSRVIPGAGYIQYF TRBV15 - TRBD2 TRBJ2-4
TGCGCCAGCAGCCAAGGGGGACTAGCGGGAGGGTACCTAAAAGAGACCCAGTACTTC CASSQGGLAGGYLKETQYF TRBV4-1 - TRBD2 TRBJ2-5
TGCGCCAGCAGCCAAGGCAGGGACACAGATACGCAGTATTTT CASSQGRDTDTQYF TRBV4-1 - - TRBJ2-3
TGTGCCTGGAATGAGATGAACACTGAAGCTTTCTTT CAWNEMNTEAFF TRBV30 - - TRBJ1-1
TGCGCCAGCAGCTCGGGACTAGCGGGAGGGGATACGCAGTATTTT CASSSGLAGGDTQYF TRBV5-1 - TRBD2 TRBJ2-3
TGTGCCAGCAGCTTAGTTCCCAGCGGGGCTAGCACAGATACGCAGTATTTT CASSLVPSGASTDTQYF TRBV7-7 - TRBD2 TRBJ2-3